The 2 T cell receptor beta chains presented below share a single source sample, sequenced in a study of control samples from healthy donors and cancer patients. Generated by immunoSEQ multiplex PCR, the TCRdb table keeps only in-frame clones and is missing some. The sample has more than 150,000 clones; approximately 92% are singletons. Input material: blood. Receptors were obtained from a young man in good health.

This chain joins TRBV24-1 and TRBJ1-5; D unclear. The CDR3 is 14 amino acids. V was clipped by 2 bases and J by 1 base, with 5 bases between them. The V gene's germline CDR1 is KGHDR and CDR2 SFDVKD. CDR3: CATSDWQSNQPQHF. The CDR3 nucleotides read TGTGCCACCAGTGATTGGCAGAGCAATCAGCCCCAGCATTTT.

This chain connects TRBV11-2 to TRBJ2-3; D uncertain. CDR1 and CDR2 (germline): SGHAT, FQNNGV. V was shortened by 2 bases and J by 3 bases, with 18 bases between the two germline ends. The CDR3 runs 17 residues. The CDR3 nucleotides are TGTGCCAGCAGCTTATTTCACAAGGTAGTAAGGACAGATACGCAGTATTTT. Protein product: CASSLFHKVVRTDTQYF. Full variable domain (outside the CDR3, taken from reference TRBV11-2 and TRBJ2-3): EAGVAQSPRYKIIEKRQSVAFWCNPISGHATLYWYQQILGQGPKLLIQFQNNGVVDDSQLPKDRFSAERLKGVDSTLKIQPAKLEDSAVYLCASSLFHKVVRTDTQYFGPGTRLTVL.